Included here is one T cell receptor (beta chain) sequence, with context. The repertoire was sequenced with immunoSEQ multiplex PCR; TCRdb's copy has only in-frame clones and lacks some. The table has over 300,000 clones, about 89% seen once. The length of the CDR3 is 15 residues. Unmatched junction bases numbered 12, after V lost 5 bases and J lost 10 bases. Germline CDR1 and CDR2: MNHEY and SMNVEV (reference sequence). This sample is part of a study of blood T cell repertoires in COVID-19. Material: peripheral blood. V and J are TRBV27 and TRBJ1-4; 8 nucleotides align to TRBD1. This TCR was recovered from a man in his forties or fifties with acute or convalescent COVID-19. The CDR3 sequence: CASSPGTGLFGKLFF. The CDR3 bases are TGTGCCAGCAGTCCAGGGACAGGACTGTTTGGAAAACTGTTTTTT.